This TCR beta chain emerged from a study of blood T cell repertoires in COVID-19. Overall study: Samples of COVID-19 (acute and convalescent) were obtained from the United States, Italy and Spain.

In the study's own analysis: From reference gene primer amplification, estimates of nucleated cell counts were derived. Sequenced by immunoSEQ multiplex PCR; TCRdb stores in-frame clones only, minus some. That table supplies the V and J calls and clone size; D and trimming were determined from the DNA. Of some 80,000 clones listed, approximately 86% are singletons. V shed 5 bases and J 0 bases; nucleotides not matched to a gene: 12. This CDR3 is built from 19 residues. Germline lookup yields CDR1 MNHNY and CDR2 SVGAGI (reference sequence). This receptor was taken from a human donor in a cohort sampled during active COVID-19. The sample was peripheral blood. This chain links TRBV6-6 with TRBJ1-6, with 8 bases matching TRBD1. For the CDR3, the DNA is TGTGCCAGCAGTCAACGTCCCGGGACAGGTTTCTCCTATAATTCACCCCTCCACTTT. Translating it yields CASSQRPGTGFSYNSPLHF.